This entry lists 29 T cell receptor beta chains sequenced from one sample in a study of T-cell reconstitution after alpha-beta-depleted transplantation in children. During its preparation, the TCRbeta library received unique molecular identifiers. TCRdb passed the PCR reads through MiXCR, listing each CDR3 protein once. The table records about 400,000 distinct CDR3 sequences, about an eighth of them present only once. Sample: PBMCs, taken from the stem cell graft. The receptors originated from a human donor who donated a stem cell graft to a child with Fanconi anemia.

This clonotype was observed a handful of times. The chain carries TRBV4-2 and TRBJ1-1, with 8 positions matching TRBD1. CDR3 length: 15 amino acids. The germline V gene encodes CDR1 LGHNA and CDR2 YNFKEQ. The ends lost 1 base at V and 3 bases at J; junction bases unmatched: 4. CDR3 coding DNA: TGTGCCAGCAGCCAAGGGACAGGGAGGGACACTGAAGCTTTCTTT. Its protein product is CASSQGTGRDTEAFF.

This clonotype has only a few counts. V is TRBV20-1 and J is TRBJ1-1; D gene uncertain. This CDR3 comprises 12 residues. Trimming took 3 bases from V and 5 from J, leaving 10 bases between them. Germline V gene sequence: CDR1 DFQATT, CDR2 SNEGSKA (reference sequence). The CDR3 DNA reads TGCAGTGCTAGGATAGGTGGGACTGAAGCTTTCTTT. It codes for CSARIGGTEAFF.

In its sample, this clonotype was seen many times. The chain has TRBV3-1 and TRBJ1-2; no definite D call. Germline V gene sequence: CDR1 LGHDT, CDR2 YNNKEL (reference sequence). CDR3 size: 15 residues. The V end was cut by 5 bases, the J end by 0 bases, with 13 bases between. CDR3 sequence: CASSDPGSTNYGYTF. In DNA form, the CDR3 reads TGTGCCAGCAGCGACCCCGGTTCGACTAACTATGGCTACACCTTC. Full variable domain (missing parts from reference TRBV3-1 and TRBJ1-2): DTAVSQTPKYLVTQMGNDKSIKCEQNLGHDTMYWYKQDSKKFLKIMFSYNNKELIINETVPNRFSPKSPDKAHLNLHINSLELGDSAVYFCASSDPGSTNYGYTFGSGTRLTVV.

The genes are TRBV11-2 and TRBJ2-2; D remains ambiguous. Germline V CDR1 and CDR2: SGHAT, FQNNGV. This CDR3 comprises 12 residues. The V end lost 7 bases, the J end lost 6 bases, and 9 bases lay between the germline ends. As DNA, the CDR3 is TGTGCCAGCACCCCCCTCCCCGGGGAGCTGTTTTTT. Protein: CASTPLPGELFF.

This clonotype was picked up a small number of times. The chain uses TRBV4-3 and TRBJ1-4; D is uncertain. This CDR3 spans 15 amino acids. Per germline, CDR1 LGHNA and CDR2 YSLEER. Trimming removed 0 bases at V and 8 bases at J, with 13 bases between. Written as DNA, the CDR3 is TGCGCCAGCAGCCAAGACACTCACGGCCTGGAAAAACTGTTTTTT. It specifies CASSQDTHGLEKLFF.

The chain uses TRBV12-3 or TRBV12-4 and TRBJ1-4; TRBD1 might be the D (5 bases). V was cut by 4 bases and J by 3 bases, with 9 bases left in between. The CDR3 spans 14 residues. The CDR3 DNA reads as TGTGCCAGCAGTTCAGGGTCGGCTAATGAAAAACTGTTTTTT. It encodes CASSSGSANEKLFF.

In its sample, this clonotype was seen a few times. This chain's CDR3 is CASSLGPLVGSYEQYF. DNA of the CDR3: TGCGCCAGCAGCTTGGGCCCCTTGGTGGGATCTTACGAGCAGTACTTC. The chain is built from TRBV5-1 and TRBJ2-7; no clear D. Germline loops: CDR1 SGHRS, CDR2 YFSETQ. Trimming took off 0 bases at V and 4 bases at J, with 17 bases between the two ends. This CDR3 contains 16 residues.

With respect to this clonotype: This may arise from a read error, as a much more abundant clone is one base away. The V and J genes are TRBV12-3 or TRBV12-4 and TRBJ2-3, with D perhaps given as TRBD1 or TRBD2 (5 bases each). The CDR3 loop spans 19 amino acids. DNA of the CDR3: TGTGCCCGCAGTTTATCGGTCGAGGGACCATTCACTAGCACAGATACGCAGTATTTT. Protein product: CARSLSVEGPFTSTDTQYF.

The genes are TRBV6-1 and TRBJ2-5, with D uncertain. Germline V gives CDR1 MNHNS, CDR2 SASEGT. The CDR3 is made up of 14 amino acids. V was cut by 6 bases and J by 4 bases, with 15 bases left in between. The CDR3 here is CASRPDWSSETQYF. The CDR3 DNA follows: TGTGCCAGCAGGCCCGACTGGTCCTCAGAGACCCAGTACTTC.

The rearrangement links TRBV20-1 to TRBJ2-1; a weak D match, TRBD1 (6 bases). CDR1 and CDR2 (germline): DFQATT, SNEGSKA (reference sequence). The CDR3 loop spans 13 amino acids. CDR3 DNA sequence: TGCAGCTTCGGACAGCCGAGCTACAATGAGCAGTTCTTC. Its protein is CSFGQPSYNEQFF.

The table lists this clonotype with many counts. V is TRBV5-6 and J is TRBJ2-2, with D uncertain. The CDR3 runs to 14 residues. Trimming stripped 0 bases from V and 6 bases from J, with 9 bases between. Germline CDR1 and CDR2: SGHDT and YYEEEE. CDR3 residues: CASSLAGFSGELFF. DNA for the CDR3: TGTGCCAGCAGCTTGGCCGGGTTTTCCGGGGAGCTGTTTTTT.

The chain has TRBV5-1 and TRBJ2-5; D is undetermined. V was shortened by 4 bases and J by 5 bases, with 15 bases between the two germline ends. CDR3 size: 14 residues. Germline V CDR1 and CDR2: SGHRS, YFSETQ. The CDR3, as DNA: TGCGCCAGCAGCATACAGCGATCAACGGAGACCCAGTACTTC. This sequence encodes CASSIQRSTETQYF.

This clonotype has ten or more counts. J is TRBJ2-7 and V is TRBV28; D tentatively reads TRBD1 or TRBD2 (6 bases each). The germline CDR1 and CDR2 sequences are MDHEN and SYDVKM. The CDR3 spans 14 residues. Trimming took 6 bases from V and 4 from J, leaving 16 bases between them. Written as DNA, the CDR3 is TGTGCCAGCAGCTTCTGGGGGGCGCGGTACGAGCAGTACGTC. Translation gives CASSFWGARYEQYV.

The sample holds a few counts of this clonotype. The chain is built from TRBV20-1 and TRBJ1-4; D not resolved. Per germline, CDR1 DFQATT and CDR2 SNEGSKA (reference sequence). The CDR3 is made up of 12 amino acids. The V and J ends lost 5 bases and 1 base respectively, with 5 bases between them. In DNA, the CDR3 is TGCAGTGCTGGGGTAACTAATGAAAAACTGTTTTTT. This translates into CSAGVTNEKLFF.

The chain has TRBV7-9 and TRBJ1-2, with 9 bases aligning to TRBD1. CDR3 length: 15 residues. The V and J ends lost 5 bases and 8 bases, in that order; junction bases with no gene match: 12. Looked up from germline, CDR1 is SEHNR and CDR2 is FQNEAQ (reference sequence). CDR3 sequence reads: CASSPPGTGLGGYTF. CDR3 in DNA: TGTGCCAGCAGCCCCCCCGGGACAGGGTTAGGAGGCTACACCTTC. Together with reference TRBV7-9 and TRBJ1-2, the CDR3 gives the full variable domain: DTGVSQNPRHKITKRGQNVTFRCDPISEHNRLYWYRQTLGQGPEFLTYFQNEAQLEKSRLLSDRFSAERPKGSFSTLEIQRTEQGDSAMYLCASSPPGTGLGGYTFGSGTRLTVV.

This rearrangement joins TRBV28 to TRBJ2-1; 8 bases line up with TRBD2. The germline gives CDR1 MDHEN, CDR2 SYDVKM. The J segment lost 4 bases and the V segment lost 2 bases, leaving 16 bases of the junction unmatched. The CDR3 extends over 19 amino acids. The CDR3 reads CASSLVPAGAPKFYNEQFF. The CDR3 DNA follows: TGTGCCAGCAGTTTAGTTCCAGCGGGGGCACCCAAATTTTACAATGAGCAGTTCTTC.

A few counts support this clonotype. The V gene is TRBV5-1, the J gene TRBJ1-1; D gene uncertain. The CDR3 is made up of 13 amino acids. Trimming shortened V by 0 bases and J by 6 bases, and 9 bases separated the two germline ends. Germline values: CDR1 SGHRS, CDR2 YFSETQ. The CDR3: CASSLGRRAEAFF. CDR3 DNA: TGCGCCAGCAGCTTGGGTAGGAGGGCTGAAGCTTTCTTT.

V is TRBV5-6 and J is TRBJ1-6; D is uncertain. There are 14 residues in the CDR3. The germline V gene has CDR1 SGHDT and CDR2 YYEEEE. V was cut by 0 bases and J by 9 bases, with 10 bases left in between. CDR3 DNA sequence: TGTGCCAGCAGCTTGGCCACCTCCGGTTCACCCCTCCACTTT. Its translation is CASSLATSGSPLHF.

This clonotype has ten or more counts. CDR3 sequence (DNA): TGTGCCAGCAGCGTAGGGAATACCGGGGAGCTGTTTTTT. It is translated as CASSVGNTGELFF. This chain uses TRBV9 with TRBJ2-2, with no clear D. Trimming pared 0 bases from V and 5 bases from J, leaving 5 bases between. Germline loops: CDR1 SGDLS, CDR2 YYNGEE. This CDR3 comprises 13 residues.

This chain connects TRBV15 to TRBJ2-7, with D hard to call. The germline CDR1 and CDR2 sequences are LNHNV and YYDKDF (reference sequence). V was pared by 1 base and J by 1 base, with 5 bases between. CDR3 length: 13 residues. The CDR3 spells CATSRGGSYEQYF. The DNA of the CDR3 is TGTGCCACCAGCAGAGGTGGATCCTACGAGCAGTACTTC.

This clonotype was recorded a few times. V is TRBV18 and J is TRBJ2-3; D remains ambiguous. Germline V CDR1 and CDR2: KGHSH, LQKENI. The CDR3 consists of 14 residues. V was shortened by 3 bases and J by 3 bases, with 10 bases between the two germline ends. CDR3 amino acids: CASSPQQSTDTQYF. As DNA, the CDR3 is TGTGCCAGCTCACCGCAACAATCAACAGATACGCAGTATTTT.

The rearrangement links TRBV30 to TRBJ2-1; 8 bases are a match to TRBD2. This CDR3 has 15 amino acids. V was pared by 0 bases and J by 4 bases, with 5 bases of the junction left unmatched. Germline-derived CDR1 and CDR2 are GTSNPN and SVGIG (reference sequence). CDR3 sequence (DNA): TGTGCCTGGAGTGTATCGGGGGGGGGTTACAATGAGCAGTTCTTC. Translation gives CAWSVSGGGYNEQFF.

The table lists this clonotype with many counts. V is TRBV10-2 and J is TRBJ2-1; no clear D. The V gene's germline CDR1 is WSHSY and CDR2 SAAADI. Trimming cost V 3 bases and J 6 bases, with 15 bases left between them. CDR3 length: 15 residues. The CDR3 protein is CASSDAWKVGNEQFF. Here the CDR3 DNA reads TGCGCCAGCAGTGACGCCTGGAAGGTGGGCAATGAGCAGTTCTTC.

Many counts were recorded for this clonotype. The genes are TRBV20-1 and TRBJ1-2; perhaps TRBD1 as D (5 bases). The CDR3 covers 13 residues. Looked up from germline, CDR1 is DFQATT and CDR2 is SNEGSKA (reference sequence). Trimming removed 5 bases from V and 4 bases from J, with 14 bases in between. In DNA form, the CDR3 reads TGCAGTGCTCCCGGGGGGAGGGGCTATGGCTACACCTTC. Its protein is CSAPGGRGYGYTF.

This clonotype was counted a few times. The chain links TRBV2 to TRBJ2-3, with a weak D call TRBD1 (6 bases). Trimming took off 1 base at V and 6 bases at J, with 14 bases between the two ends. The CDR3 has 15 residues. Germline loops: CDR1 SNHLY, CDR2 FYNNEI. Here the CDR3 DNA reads TGTGCCAGCAGTGAAGACGGCCTTGGGGGCGATACGCAGTATTTT. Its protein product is CASSEDGLGGDTQYF. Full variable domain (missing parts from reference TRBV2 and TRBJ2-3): EPEVTQTPSHQVTQMGQEVILRCVPISNHLYFYWYRQILGQKVEFLVSFYNNEISEKSEIFDDQFSVERPDGSNFTLKIRSTKLEDSAMYFCASSEDGLGGDTQYFGPGTRLTVL.

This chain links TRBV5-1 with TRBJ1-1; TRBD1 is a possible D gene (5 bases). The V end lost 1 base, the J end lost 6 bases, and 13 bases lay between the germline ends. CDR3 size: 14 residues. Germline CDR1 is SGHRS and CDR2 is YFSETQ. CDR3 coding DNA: TGCGCCAGCAGCTTGTGGGACTCAAGGTCTGAAGCTTTCTTT. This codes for CASSLWDSRSEAFF.

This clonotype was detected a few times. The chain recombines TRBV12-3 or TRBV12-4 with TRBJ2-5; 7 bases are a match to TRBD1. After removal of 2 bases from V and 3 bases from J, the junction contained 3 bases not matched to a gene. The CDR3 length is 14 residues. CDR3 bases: TGTGCCAGCAGTTTATGGGGACAGAAAGAGACCCAGTACTTC. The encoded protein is CASSLWGQKETQYF.

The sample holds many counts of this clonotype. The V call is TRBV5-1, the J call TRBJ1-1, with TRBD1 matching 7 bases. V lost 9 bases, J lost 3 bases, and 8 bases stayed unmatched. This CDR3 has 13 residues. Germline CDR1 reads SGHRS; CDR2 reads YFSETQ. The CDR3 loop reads CATKTGMDTEAFF. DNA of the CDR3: TGCGCCACCAAGACAGGGATGGACACTGAAGCTTTCTTT.

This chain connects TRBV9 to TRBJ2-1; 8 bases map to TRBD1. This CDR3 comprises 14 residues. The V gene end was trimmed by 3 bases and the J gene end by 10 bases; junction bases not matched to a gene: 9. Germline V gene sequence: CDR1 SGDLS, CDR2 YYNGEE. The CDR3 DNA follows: TGTGCCAGCAGCGGGGTAGGCAGGGGGCGAGAGCAGTTCTTC. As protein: CASSGVGRGREQFF.